The 15 T cell receptor beta chains reported below all come from one sample, sequenced in a study of CD8+CD57+ T cells in acquired aplastic anemia (dated by TCRdb to 2016 to 2019). The listed sequencing device is Illumina HiSeq 2000. Profiling of TCR beta VDJ combinations and CDR3 sequences used genomic DNA as the template. Using fastp at Q25 and MiXCR, TCRdb reprocessed the public reads and kept productive beta chains. Each record represents a unique CDR3 protein, reported with the most common genes and DNA among its rows. The sample table contains approximately 80,000 distinct CDR3 sequences; only one count was recorded for approximately 70% of them. The ten largest account for 80% to 90% of the sample. Expansion of CD8+CD57+ cells had been shown by flow cytometry in the patients chosen for sequencing. Source material: sorted CD4+, CD8+, or CD8+CD57+ T cells (not recorded which) from PBMCs. These receptors all stem from a human donor with aplastic anemia.

This clonotype was counted ten times or more. The chain is built from TRBV12-3 or TRBV12-4 and TRBJ1-5; possible D gene TRBD1, 6 bases. The CDR3 consists of 15 residues. Between the trimmed V and J ends, which lost 8 bases and 5 bases, there was a span of 19 bases. The CDR3 region has the DNA TGTGCCAGCGTGTTGTCAGGGGATTGGGATCAGCCCCAGCATTTT. This translates into CASVLSGDWDQPQHF.

The V call is TRBV19, the J call TRBJ1-3; weak D call: TRBD1 (5 bases). CDR3 length: 17 amino acids. CDR1 is LNHDA, CDR2 SQIVND, per germline (reference sequence). V was clipped by 2 bases and J by 1 base, with 15 bases between them. The CDR3 DNA sequence: TGTGCCAGTAGTATAACTGGTCAGGGAGAATCTGGAAACACCATATATTTT. Translated, it gives CASSITGQGESGNTIYF.

The chain couples TRBV15 to TRBJ2-1, with 8 bases identical to TRBD2. Germline values: CDR1 LNHNV, CDR2 YYDKDF (reference sequence). J was trimmed by 9 bases and V by 5 bases; bases with no gene match: 15. The CDR3 contains 16 residues. CDR3 DNA: TGTGCCACCAGCGGGTACGCGGGGGGTTTCTTCGGTGAGCAGTTCTTC. Translating it yields CATSGYAGGFFGEQFF. The whole variable domain, remainder taken from reference TRBV15 and TRBJ2-1, is DAMVIQNPRYQVTQFGKPVTLSCSQTLNHNVMYWYQQKSSQAPKLLFHYYDKDFNNEADTPDNFQSRRPNTSFCFLDIRSPGLGDTAMYLCATSGYAGGFFGEQFFGPGTRLTVL.

The chain joins TRBV15 to TRBJ2-1, with a tentative D call TRBD2 (5 bases). CDR1 is LNHNV and CDR2 is YYDKDF in the germline V gene (reference sequence). The CDR3 length is 15 residues. V shed 3 bases and J shed 1 base, with 10 bases lying between them. This chain's CDR3 is CATSSWTGSYNEQFF. CDR3 DNA: TGTGCCACCAGCAGTTGGACGGGATCCTACAATGAGCAGTTCTTC.

This chain joins TRBV7-2 and TRBJ2-7; no firm D call. The CDR3 spans 12 residues. The germline CDR1 and CDR2 sequences are SGHTA and FQGNSA. With 3 bases removed from V and 6 bases from J, the gap between germline ends came to 9 bases. The CDR3 region is CASSFLTTEQYF. CDR3 in DNA: TGTGCCAGCAGCTTCTTGACAACCGAGCAGTACTTC.

This clonotype was seen more than once but under ten times. The V and J genes are TRBV9 and TRBJ1-6; D is possibly TRBD1 (5 bases). The germline gives CDR1 SGDLS, CDR2 YYNGEE. This CDR3 region has 14 residues. V lost 3 bases and J 4 bases, leaving 8 bases between the germline ends. The CDR3 nucleotides read TGTGCCAGCAGCGCGGGACGGTATAATTCACCCCTCCACTTT. Its translation: CASSAGRYNSPLHF.

A few counts support this clonotype. The gene calls are TRBV24-1 and TRBJ2-3; a weak D match, TRBD2 (6 bases). This CDR3 has 17 amino acids. CDR1 and CDR2 (germline): KGHDR, SFDVKD. Here the CDR3 reads CATLGLAIVLGTDTQYF. CDR3 coding DNA: TGTGCAACCCTGGGGCTAGCGATCGTTTTAGGCACAGATACGCAGTATTTT.

A single count supports this clonotype. The chain has TRBV24-1 and TRBJ2-3; 7 bases line up with TRBD2. The CDR3 consists of 15 residues. Germline loops: CDR1 KGHDR, CDR2 SFDVKD. Trimming at V came to 4 bases and at J to 3 bases, leaving 6 bases not matched to a gene. CDR3 loop: CATSDPRTRTDTQYF. The DNA of the CDR3 is TGTGCCACCAGTGACCCAAGGACTAGAACAGATACGCAGTATTTT.

The chain couples TRBV5-4 to TRBJ1-2, with D hard to call. Trimming removed 0 bases from V and 6 bases from J, with 21 bases in between. This CDR3 contains 17 residues. Germline assignment: CDR1 SGHNT and CDR2 YYREEE (reference sequence). CDR3 sequence reads: CASSLAGTGQPSHGYTF. CDR3 bases: TGTGCCAGCAGCTTGGCTGGTACCGGGCAGCCGAGTCATGGCTACACCTTC.

The J gene is TRBJ2-1, the V gene TRBV29-1; D is uncertain. Trimming stripped 5 bases from V and 0 bases from J, with 8 bases between. This CDR3 comprises 13 residues. Germline assignment: CDR1 SQVTM and CDR2 ANQGSEA. CDR3 loop: CSVLWSSYNEQFF. In DNA form, the CDR3 reads TGCAGCGTTTTATGGAGCTCCTACAATGAGCAGTTCTTC.

This sequence joins TRBV19 and TRBJ2-7, with D possibly being TRBD1 or TRBD2 (7 bases each). The CDR3 runs to 14 residues. The ends were cut back, 5 bases at V and 1 base at J, with 12 bases in the middle. Germline V gene lookup returns CDR1 LNHDA and CDR2 SQIVND (reference sequence). CDR3 nucleotides: TGTGCCAGTAGTCACAGGGGAGGGTCCTACGAGCAGTACTTC. This codes for CASSHRGGSYEQYF.

This sequence joins TRBV29-1 and TRBJ2-7; 13 bases fit TRBD2. The germline gives CDR1 SQVTM, CDR2 ANQGSEA. The CDR3 totals 14 residues. The V gene end was trimmed by 5 bases and the J gene end by 3 bases; junction bases not matched to a gene: 4. CDR3 sequence (DNA): TGCAGCGTTAGGACTAGCGGGAGTCTCTACGAGCAGTACTTC. It encodes CSVRTSGSLYEQYF.

V is TRBV7-9 and J is TRBJ2-1; TRBD2 matches at 7 bases. The V gene's germline CDR1 is SEHNR and CDR2 FQNEAQ (reference sequence). There are 13 residues in the CDR3. The CDR3 DNA reads TGTGCAGGAAAGCGGGACTCCTACAATGAGCAGTTCTTC. Encoded protein: CAGKRDSYNEQFF. The variable domain in full, with the rest retrieved from reference TRBV7-9 and TRBJ2-1, is DTGVSQNPRHKITKRGQNVTFRCDPISEHNRLYWYRQTLGQGPEFLTYFQNEAQLEKSRLLSDRFSAERPKGSFSTLEIQRTEQGDSAMYLCAGKRDSYNEQFFGPGTRLTVL.

The V gene is TRBV19, the J gene TRBJ2-2, with 10 bases identical to TRBD1. CDR3 size: 15 residues. Germline V gene data show CDR1 as LNHDA and CDR2 as SQIVND (reference sequence). The V segment lost 10 bases and the J segment 7 bases; nucleotides outside the gene matches: 12. The CDR3 protein is CATNDRGRRSGELFF. Written as DNA, the CDR3 is TGTGCCACTAACGACAGGGGGCGTCGTAGCGGGGAGCTGTTTTTT.

The table lists this clonotype with a count of one. The CDR3 is CASLTVTGELFF. The DNA of the CDR3 is TGTGCCAGCTTAACAGTTACCGGGGAGCTGTTTTTT. V usage is TRBV7-6 and J usage is TRBJ2-2; D is uncertain. This CDR3 is built from 12 residues. The germline V and J ends were trimmed by 8 bases and 5 bases, with 9 bases remaining between them. Germline V lookup: CDR1 SGHVS, CDR2 FNYEAQ.